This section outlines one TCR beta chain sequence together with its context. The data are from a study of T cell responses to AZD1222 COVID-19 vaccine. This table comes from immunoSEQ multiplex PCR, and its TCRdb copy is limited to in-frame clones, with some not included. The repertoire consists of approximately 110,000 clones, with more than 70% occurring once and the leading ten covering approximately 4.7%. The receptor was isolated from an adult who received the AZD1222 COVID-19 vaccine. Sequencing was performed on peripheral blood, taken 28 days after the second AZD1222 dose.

The CDR3 region has the DNA TGTGCCAGCTCACCAGCTGGACAATTGGGAAACACCATATATTTT. It codes for CASSPAGQLGNTIYF. The chain is built from TRBV18 and TRBJ1-3, with a possible D match to TRBD1 (5 bases). Germline CDR1 KGHSH, CDR2 LQKENI. This CDR3 contains 15 residues. V shed 2 bases and J shed 4 bases, with 12 bases lying between them. The full variable domain, its missing parts supplied by reference TRBV18 and TRBJ1-3, is NAGVMQNPRHLVRRRGQEARLRCSPMKGHSHVYWYRQLPEEGLKFMVYLQKENIIDESGMPKERFSAEFPKEGPSILRIQQVVRGDSAAYFCASSPAGQLGNTIYFGEGSWLTVV.